The rows below give T cell receptor beta chains drawn from one sample of a study of cytomegalovirus exposure and HLA in healthy donors. Clones were read by immunoSEQ multiplex PCR, and TCRdb kept only the in-frame ones, dropping some. The sample shows approximately 150,000 clones, around nine tenths of them seen only once. The sequencing input was PBMCs. These TCRs come from a man aged 18 to 30 in good health and CMV-seropositive. Each CDR3 is given without its conserved first and last residue.

TRBJ2-7 TRBV5-5 ASSLGGRLGEQY
TRBJ2-5 TRBV15 ATSRDLAGEQETQY
TRBJ1-2 TRBV6-1 ASSDSFGGFYGYT
TRBJ2-7 TRBV9 ASSVTSGDTYEQY
TRBJ2-5 TRBV2 ASSFRGLETQY
TRBJ1-5 TRBV11-2 ASSLGSGAGQPQH
TRBJ2-7 TRBV30 AWSVRQGVYEQY
TRBJ2-5 TRBV27 ASSFGGREETQY
TRBJ1-1 TRBV25-1 ASRKGFDTEAF
TRBJ2-3 TRBV6-5 ASSYSTGTDTQY
TRBJ1-3 TRBV9 AGPCSGNTIY
TRBJ2-7 TRBV7-2 ASSLRQTLYEQY
TRBJ2-5 TRBV4-3 ASSQDFQDSTRETQY
TRBJ2-1 TRBV2 ASSRPTSGSYNEQF
TRBJ2-1 TRBV27 ASSLSSEYNEQF
TRBJ2-1 TRBV4-1 ASSPGPGTSYNEQF
TRBJ2-5 TRBV6-5 ASSPQSSTGETQY
TRBJ2-7 TRBV28 ASSYTGTGLYEQY
TRBJ1-4 TRBV6-5 ASSYRQAVREKLF
TRBJ2-7 TRBV5-3 ARSRDSLGSYEQY
TRBJ2-1 TRBV15 ATSREIRGYNEQF
TRBJ2-7 TRBV28 ASSFQNYEQY
TRBJ1-3 TRBV4-1 ASSHDFGGRSGNTIY
TRBJ1-5 TRBV7-2 ASSLRGPGQPQH
TRBJ2-7 TRBV9 ASSVASLAGTYEQY
TRBJ2-5 TRBV4-1 ASSQDLGQGSQETQY
TRBJ1-6 TRBV7-2 ASSLLPGGTGSTSPLH
TRBJ1-2 TRBV5-1 ASSSSWTGAGYGYT
TRBJ2-7 TRBV7-6 ASSARDRDSSMKQY
TRBJ1-2 TRBV19 ASSKGQRVGYT
TRBJ2-3 TRBV14 ASSPYRGLSTDTQY
TRBJ2-7 TRBV7-8 ASSFGGSTYEQY
TRBJ2-3 TRBV4-2 ASSHSLAGEWDTDTQY
TRBJ2-7 TRBV10-3 AIRVTGGEGYEQY
TRBJ2-7 TRBV5-1 ASSLGGGTGISYEQY
TRBJ1-5 TRBV2 ASREAGVVQPQH
TRBJ1-2 TRBV28 ASNYRDRVNYGYT
TRBJ2-7 TRBV13 ASSSGTSRYEQY
TRBJ2-3 TRBV18 ASSPGPDTQY
TRBJ2-3 TRBV7-2 ASSPDRGTDTQY
TRBJ2-1 TRBV5-1 ASSLTRGYEQF
TRBJ2-2 TRBV4-1 ASSQGLAGSGELF
TRBJ2-5 TRBV7-3 ASSLTGRGGETQY
TRBJ1-2 TRBV27 ASSSGFGTPEYGYT
TRBJ2-4 TRBV5-1 ASRGTPIGEAKNIQY